Presented here are 22 T cell receptor beta chains from one specimen sequenced in a study of blood T cells in healthy people across ages. Together with a sample-barcoded 5' primer, a J-beta primer mix was included in a second PCR lasting roughly 6 to 12 cycles. TCRdb processed the 5' RACE reads anew with MiXCR; each CDR3 protein has one entry. This sample carries hundreds of thousands of distinct CDR3 sequences, 24% of them seen once, and the ten largest clones take approximately 8.7%. These data were likewise used in another study, on T cells of mothers and their children.

The source material was blood. The source is a boy aged 5 to 17 in good health.

The chain carries TRBV5-1 and TRBJ2-6, with D perhaps matching TRBD1 (5 bases). CDR1 and CDR2 from the germline V gene are SGHRS and YFSETQ. This CDR3 comprises 18 residues. Trimming left V 0 bases short and J 3 bases short, with 16 bases between. The CDR3 spells CASSLDGAGSFGANVLTF. The CDR3 coding sequence is TGCGCCAGCAGCTTGGATGGGGCTGGCTCTTTTGGGGCCAACGTCCTGACTTTC.

The table lists this clonotype with a few counts. The V and J genes are TRBV5-1 and TRBJ2-7; D possibly corresponds to TRBD1 (6 bases). V was pared by 4 bases and J by 4 bases, with 18 bases between. CDR1 SGHRS and CDR2 YFSETQ come from the germline V gene. This CDR3 has 15 amino acids. The CDR3 DNA is TGCGCCAGCAGCAAGCAGGGGCTTTGGGAATACGAGCAGTACTTC. Encoded protein: CASSKQGLWEYEQYF.

The chain links TRBV19 to TRBJ1-6; 8 bases match TRBD1. With V trimmed by 5 bases and J by 7 bases, 4 bases remained unmatched. The CDR3 consists of 14 residues. Germline V CDR1 and CDR2: LNHDA, SQIVND (reference sequence). CDR3: CASSGTGPNSPLHF. As DNA, the CDR3 is TGTGCCAGTAGTGGGACAGGTCCCAATTCACCCCTCCACTTT.

The genes are TRBV3-1 and TRBJ2-5; 7 bases align to TRBD1. CDR1 is LGHDT and CDR2 is YNNKEL in the germline V gene (reference sequence). Germline trimming cut 1 base from V and 0 bases from J; bases unmatched to any gene: 5. There are 16 residues in the CDR3. CDR3 in amino acids: CASSQVGTANQETQYF. The CDR3 DNA sequence: TGTGCCAGCAGCCAAGTTGGGACAGCGAACCAAGAGACCCAGTACTTC.

This clonotype was observed a handful of times. V is TRBV29-1 and J is TRBJ2-7, with D possibly being TRBD2 (6 bases). Per germline, CDR1 SQVTM and CDR2 ANQGSEA. CDR3 length equals 13 residues. V lost 6 bases, J lost 6 bases, and 18 bases lay in between. DNA for the CDR3: TGCAGCGTAAGACCGGGAGTAACGGGCGAGCAGTACTTC. It specifies CSVRPGVTGEQYF.

V is TRBV18 and J is TRBJ1-2, with D unresolved. The CDR3 is 12 residues long. Per the germline V gene, CDR1 is KGHSH and CDR2 is LQKENI. V was cut by 2 bases and J by 4 bases, with 5 bases left in between. CDR3 loop: CASSPGSYGYTF. The CDR3 nucleotides are TGTGCCAGCTCACCAGGCAGCTATGGCTACACCTTC.

The chain carries TRBV7-9 and TRBJ2-3; D is unclear. In germline, CDR1 is SEHNR, CDR2 FQNEAQ (reference sequence). The ends were cut back, 6 bases at V and 5 bases at J, with 9 bases in the middle. This CDR3 spans 12 amino acids. DNA for the CDR3: TGTGCCAGCAGGCCACTAATAGATACGCAGTATTTT. It encodes CASRPLIDTQYF. Variable domain in full (rest from reference TRBV7-9 and TRBJ2-3): DTGVSQNPRHKITKRGQNVTFRCDPISEHNRLYWYRQTLGQGPEFLTYFQNEAQLEKSRLLSDRFSAERPKGSFSTLEIQRTEQGDSAMYLCASRPLIDTQYFGPGTRLTVL.

The CDR3 DNA reads as TGTGCCAGCTCACCACCCCACAGCATGAACACTGAAGCTTTCTTT. Encoded protein: CASSPPHSMNTEAFF. This sequence joins TRBV18 and TRBJ1-1, with D unresolved. This CDR3 region has 15 residues. V lost 0 bases to trimming and J lost 0 bases, with 8 bases between them. Per germline, CDR1 KGHSH and CDR2 LQKENI.

Worth noting for this clonotype: An end of the junction does not agree with germline; a read error may underlie this. This rearrangement joins TRBV24-1 to TRBJ2-5, with TRBD2 matching over 7 bases. The J call is uncertain, as TRBJ2-1 better fits the DNA end. The CDR3 consists of 13 residues. Germline lookup yields CDR1 KGHDR and CDR2 SFDVKD. CDR3 DNA: TGTGGCACCAGCGGGGATCTCGGCAATGAGCAGTTCTTC. Translation gives CGTSGDLGNEQFF.

This clonotype was counted at least ten times. The chain carries TRBV12-3 or TRBV12-4 and TRBJ1-5; D is undetermined. This CDR3 comprises 14 residues. Trimming cost V 4 bases and J 0 bases, with 7 bases left between them. CDR3 sequence (DNA): TGTGCCAGCAGTTCCGACATTAGCAATCAGCCCCAGCATTTT. Its translation is CASSSDISNQPQHF.

The count of this clonotype is one. The chain carries TRBV6-1 and TRBJ1-4; 8 bases are a match to TRBD1. V trimming: 3 bases; J trimming: 8 bases; junction bases outside the gene matches: 5. From germline, CDR1 is MNHNS and CDR2 SASEGT. The CDR3 runs 14 residues. CDR3 coding DNA: TGTGCCAGCAGTGAGGACAGGGCCGGCGAAAAACTGTTTTTT. Residues: CASSEDRAGEKLFF.

There are a few counts of this clonotype. The chain carries TRBV15 and TRBJ1-4; no reliable D call. Germline CDR1 LNHNV, CDR2 YYDKDF (reference sequence). V was shortened by 5 bases and J by 5 bases, with 18 bases between the two germline ends. The CDR3 runs 16 residues. The CDR3, as DNA: TGTGCCACCAGCGAGACTATAGGCAGCGGGAATGAAAAACTGTTTTTT. Translation: CATSETIGSGNEKLFF.

The gene calls are TRBV25-1 and TRBJ2-5, with 7 bases aligning to TRBD1. In germline, CDR1 is MGHDK, CDR2 SYGVNS. J gave up 5 bases and V 3 bases, and 12 bases lay outside the gene matches. The CDR3 extends over 16 amino acids. The CDR3 reads CASSEPRQGSEETQYF. CDR3 coding DNA: TGTGCCAGCAGTGAGCCTCGACAGGGCTCGGAGGAGACCCAGTACTTC.

The chain recombines TRBV12-3 or TRBV12-4 with TRBJ2-7; D is unresolved. V was shortened by 6 bases and J by 4 bases, with 10 bases between the two germline ends. The CDR3 contains 12 residues. CDR3 DNA sequence: TGTGCCAGCAGATCTAGACTGTACGAGCAGTACTTC. Amino acids: CASRSRLYEQYF.

This clonotype was detected only a few times. The CDR3 loop reads CASSGSSGGHEQYF. The CDR3 DNA is TGTGCCAGCAGCGGAAGTTCTGGGGGCCACGAGCAGTACTTC. The genes are TRBV9 and TRBJ2-7; tentative D call: TRBD1 (6 bases). V was cut by 3 bases and J by 5 bases, with 15 bases left in between. CDR3 length: 14 amino acids. Germline assignment: CDR1 SGDLS and CDR2 YYNGEE.

In its sample, this clonotype was seen a few times. The genes are TRBV11-2 and TRBJ1-5; 7 nucleotides agree with TRBD1. Trimming took 1 base from V and 7 from J; bases not matched to a gene: 19. This CDR3 is built from 19 residues. Germline assignment: CDR1 SGHAT and CDR2 FQNNGV. The CDR3 sequence: CASSLGFGAAGGSPQPQHF. The DNA for the CDR3 is TGTGCCAGCAGCTTAGGATTCGGTGCGGCAGGGGGTTCTCCCCAGCCCCAGCATTTT.

This clonotype came up a few times. The CDR3 DNA reads as TGTGCCAGCAGTTTAGCCGACAGGGCAGATACGCAGTATTTT. It specifies CASSLADRADTQYF. The V and J genes are TRBV27 and TRBJ2-3; 7 positions agree with TRBD1. V lost 2 bases, J lost 4 bases, and 3 bases stayed unmatched. In germline, CDR1 is MNHEY, CDR2 SMNVEV (reference sequence). The CDR3 covers 14 residues.

The chain uses TRBV29-1 and TRBJ1-1; TRBD1 matches at 9 bases. Germline loops: CDR1 SQVTM, CDR2 ANQGSEA. The length of the CDR3 is 14 residues. The V gene end was trimmed by 6 bases and the J gene end by 4 bases; junction bases not matched to a gene: 9. CDR3 DNA: TGCAGCGTCAGGGGGGACAGGGCGGCCACTGAAGCTTTCTTT. Translating gives CSVRGDRAATEAFF. Looking up the rest from reference TRBV29-1 and TRBJ1-1 gives the full variable domain: SAVISQKPSRDICQRGTSLTIQCQVDSQVTMMFWYRQQPGQSLTLIATANQGSEATYESGFVIDKFPISRPNLTFSTLTVSNMSPEDSSIYLCSVRGDRAATEAFFGQGTRLTVV.

The table lists this clonotype with a few counts. The chain uses TRBV6-2 or TRBV6-3 and TRBJ2-1; 7 bases are a match to TRBD2. The DNA end favors TRBJ2-7, so the J call may be wrong. The CDR3 covers 13 residues. Per germline, CDR1 MNHEY and CDR2 SVGEGT. The CDR3, as DNA: TGTGCCAGCAGTCCAGCGGGAATCGGCGAGCAGTACTTC. Protein: CASSPAGIGEQYF.

This clonotype has just a few counts. V and J are TRBV14 and TRBJ2-7; a weak D match, TRBD1 (5 bases). Germline CDR1 is SGHDN and CDR2 is FVKESK. The CDR3 totals 15 residues. With 2 bases removed from V and 4 bases from J, the gap between germline ends came to 15 bases. CDR3 region: CASSQPRQGGYEQYF. CDR3 coding DNA: TGTGCCAGCAGCCAACCTCGTCAGGGCGGATACGAGCAGTACTTC.

Regarding this clonotype: A junction boundary mismatches the germline segment, possibly from a read error. This chain uses TRBV5-4 with TRBJ2-3; 10 bases line up with TRBD2. The CDR3 runs to 14 residues. Looked up from germline, CDR1 is SGHNT and CDR2 is YYREEE (reference sequence). The CDR3 region has the DNA TGCGCCAGCAGCTCTCTAGCGGGAGCAGATACGCAGTATTTT. Amino acid sequence: CASSSLAGADTQYF.

This clonotype was seen only a few times. This chain connects TRBV18 to TRBJ2-5; D is unresolved. The assigned J gene may be wrong: the sequence end matches TRBJ2-7 better. This CDR3 has 15 residues. CDR1 and CDR2 from the germline V gene are KGHSH and LQKENI. The CDR3 spells CASSPARGSAHEQYF. The CDR3 region has the DNA TGTGCCAGCTCACCTGCGCGCGGCAGTGCGCACGAGCAGTACTTC.